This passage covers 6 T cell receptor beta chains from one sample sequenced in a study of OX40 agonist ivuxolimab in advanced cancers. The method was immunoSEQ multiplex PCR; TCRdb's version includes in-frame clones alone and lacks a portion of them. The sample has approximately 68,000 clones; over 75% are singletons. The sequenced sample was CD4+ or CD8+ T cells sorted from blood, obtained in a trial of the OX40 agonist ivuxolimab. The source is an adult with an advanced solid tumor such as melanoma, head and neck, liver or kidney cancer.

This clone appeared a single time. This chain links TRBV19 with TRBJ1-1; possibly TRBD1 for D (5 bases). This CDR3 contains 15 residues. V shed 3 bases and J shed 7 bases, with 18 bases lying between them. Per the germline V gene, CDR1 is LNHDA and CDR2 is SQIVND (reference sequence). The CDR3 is CASSIMWGGADEAFF. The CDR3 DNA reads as TGTGCCAGTAGTATTATGTGGGGCGGGGCAGATGAAGCTTTCTTT.

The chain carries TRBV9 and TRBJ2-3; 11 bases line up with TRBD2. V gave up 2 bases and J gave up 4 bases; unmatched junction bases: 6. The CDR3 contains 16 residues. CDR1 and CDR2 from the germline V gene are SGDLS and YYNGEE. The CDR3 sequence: CASSVFSGGGSDTQYF. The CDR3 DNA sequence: TGTGCCAGCAGCGTCTTTAGCGGGGGGGGTTCAGATACGCAGTATTTT.

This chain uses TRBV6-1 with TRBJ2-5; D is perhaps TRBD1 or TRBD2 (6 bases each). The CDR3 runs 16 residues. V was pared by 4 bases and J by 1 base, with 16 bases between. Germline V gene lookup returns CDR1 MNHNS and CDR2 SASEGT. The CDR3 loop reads CASSVSQGTSQETQYF. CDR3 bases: TGTGCCAGCAGTGTGTCTCAGGGGACTTCCCAAGAGACCCAGTACTTC.

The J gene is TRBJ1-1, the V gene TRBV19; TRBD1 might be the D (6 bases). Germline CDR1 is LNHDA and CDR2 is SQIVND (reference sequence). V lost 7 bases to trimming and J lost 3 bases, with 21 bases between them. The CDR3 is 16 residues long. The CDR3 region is CASTATFRGLDTEAFF. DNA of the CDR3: TGTGCCAGTACCGCCACGTTCCGGGGGCTGGACACTGAAGCTTTCTTT.

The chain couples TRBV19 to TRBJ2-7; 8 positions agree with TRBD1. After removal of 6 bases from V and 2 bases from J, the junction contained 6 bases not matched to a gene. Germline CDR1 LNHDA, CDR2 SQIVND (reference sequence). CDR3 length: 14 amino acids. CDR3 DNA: TGTGCCAGTAGCAACCCGGGACAGGCCTACGAGCAGTACTTC. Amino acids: CASSNPGQAYEQYF.

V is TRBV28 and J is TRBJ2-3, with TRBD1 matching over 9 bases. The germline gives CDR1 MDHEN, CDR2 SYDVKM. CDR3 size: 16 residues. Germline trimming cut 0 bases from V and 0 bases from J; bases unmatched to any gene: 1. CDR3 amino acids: CASSLWGQGSTDTQYF. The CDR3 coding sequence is TGTGCCAGCAGTTTATGGGGACAGGGAAGCACAGATACGCAGTATTTT. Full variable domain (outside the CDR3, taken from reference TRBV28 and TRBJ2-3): DVKVTQSSRYLVKRTGEKVFLECVQDMDHENMFWYRQDPGLGLRLIYFSYDVKMKEKGDIPEGYSVSREKKERFSLILESASTNQTSMYLCASSLWGQGSTDTQYFGPGTRLTVL.